Below are 3 T cell receptor beta chains sequenced from a single sample in a study of blood T cells in healthy people across ages. Using a J-beta primer mix together with a sample-barcoded 5' primer, a second PCR was run for roughly 6 to 12 cycles. TCRdb itself ran the 5' RACE reads through MiXCR, one entry per CDR3 protein. In the table there are some 1.5 million distinct CDR3 sequences, roughly 27% of which are singletons. The sample was blood. These receptors were collected from a woman younger than 45 in good health.

This clonotype came up a few times. The rearrangement joins TRBV29-1 to TRBJ2-2; D remains unclear. The CDR3 consists of 13 residues. The germline CDR1 and CDR2 sequences are SQVTM and ANQGSEA. Trimming shortened V by 4 bases and J by 2 bases, and 8 bases separated the two germline ends. In DNA, the CDR3 is TGCAGCGTTGGCCTATTTAACACCGGGGAGCTGTTTTTT. Protein: CSVGLFNTGELFF.

The chain combines TRBV14 with TRBJ2-5; 7 positions match TRBD2. CDR1 and CDR2 from the germline V gene are SGHDN and FVKESK. Trimming cost V 8 bases and J 2 bases; bases outside gene matches: 11. The CDR3 consists of 15 residues. DNA for the CDR3: TGTGCCAGCTCGGGAGGCCTGGGAGGACAAGAGACCCAGTACTTC. It translates to CASSGGLGGQETQYF.

Here the CDR3 reads CASSALAGGPYNEQFF. CDR3 DNA sequence: TGCGCCAGCAGCGCACTAGCGGGGGGGCCCTACAATGAGCAGTTCTTC. V and J are TRBV5-1 and TRBJ2-1; 13 nucleotides match TRBD2. Germline assignment: CDR1 SGHRS and CDR2 YFSETQ. This CDR3 is built from 16 residues. V shed 4 bases, J shed 2 bases, and the junction held 3 bases outside the gene matches.